This T cell receptor beta chain was recovered during a study of cytomegalovirus exposure and HLA in healthy donors. Trimming removed 6 bases from V and 4 bases from J; junction bases left unmatched: 10. The germline CDR1 and CDR2 sequences are MNHEY and SMNVEV (reference sequence). The length of the CDR3 is 18 residues. The PCR employed 60 Vbeta primers together with 13 Jbeta primers. Some clones are missing from TCRdb's copy, which holds only in-frame ones; the method was immunoSEQ multiplex PCR. The sample includes roughly 130,000 clones, roughly 80% of them seen just once. Findings and caveats of the study: In all likelihood, a cluster of highly shared sequence variants was a sequencing artifact. TCR beta chains numbering some 160 were designated cytomegalovirus-associated.

Comment on this clone: The antigen is undetermined.

This sequence originates from a man aged 18 to 29 in good health and CMV-seronegative. Material for sequencing was PBMCs. The V call is TRBV27, the J call TRBJ1-6; 12 nucleotides align to TRBD1. DNA of the CDR3: TGTGCCAGCAGCCACGGGACAGGGGGCCTTTTTTATAATTCACCCCTCCACTTT. Translation: CASSHGTGGLFYNSPLHF.